A few counts support the clone carrying this TCR beta chain. The antigen is not known. The data originate from a study of CD8+ T cells in alopecia areata. RNA was extracted and reverse transcribed into cDNA as the sequencing template. Profiling relied on immunoSEQ multiplex PCR, and the TCRdb table lists in-frame clones only, not all of them. Here the sample spans roughly 120,000 clones, around 64% being singletons. This CDR3 is built from 16 residues. Trimming at V came to 0 bases and at J to 4 bases, leaving 8 bases not matched to a gene. From germline, CDR1 is SGHNT and CDR2 YYREEE (reference sequence). General study results and limits: Scalp samples also yield sequences of resident alphabeta T cells from normal skin. Affected lesional scalp, above all in alopecia totalis/universalis, was more clonal than normal scalp. Patients shared TCRs less clearly than mice did, possibly owing to HLA.

This clonotype originated in a human donor in good health. V usage is TRBV5-4 and J usage is TRBJ1-2; 8 nucleotides align to TRBD1. The sample taken for sequencing was CD4+ T cells sorted from blood. CDR3 coding DNA: TGTGCCAGCAGCTTGGGGGACAGGACCCCAGGCTATGGCTACACCTTC. Protein sequence: CASSLGDRTPGYGYTF.